Listed below are T cell receptor beta chains from one sample, sequenced in a study of OX40 agonist ivuxolimab in advanced cancers. Repertoires were generated with immunoSEQ multiplex PCR, while TCRdb's copy carries only in-frame clones and drops some. This table has about 46,000 clones, around nine tenths appearing once. The sequences come from CD4+ or CD8+ T cells sorted from blood, collected in a trial of the OX40 agonist ivuxolimab. The receptors stem from an adult with an advanced solid tumor such as melanoma, head and neck, liver or kidney cancer. Both conserved end residues are part of each CDR3. A D gene is named only where the DNA matches it firmly. Size tells how often a clone was seen (once, few, many) or the class of an expanded clone, and some rows leave it out.

.	14	TRBV5-1	TRBJ1-1	.	CASSRGQINTEAFF	TGCGCCAGCAGCAGGGGTCAGATAAACACTGAAGCTTTCTTT
.	15	TRBV5-1	TRBJ1-1	.	CASSSLETGNTEAFF	TGCGCCAGCAGCTCCCTAGAGACCGGGAACACTGAAGCTTTCTTT
.	12	TRBV30	TRBJ1-2	TRBD1	CACIRDSRRYTF	TGTGCCTGTATCCGGGACAGTCGGCGCTACACCTTC
.	17	TRBV18	TRBJ1-1	.	CASSPPLPQGMNTEAFF	TGTGCCAGCTCACCACCTTTACCACAGGGAATGAACACTGAAGCTTTCTTT
.	11	TRBV2	TRBJ2-7	.	CASSLKWEQYF	TGTGCCAGCAGCCTCAAGTGGGAGCAGTACTTC
.	15	TRBV9	TRBJ2-1	TRBD2	CASSRREGILNEQFF	TGTGCCAGCAGCCGGCGGGAGGGCATCTTGAATGAGCAGTTCTTC
.	15	TRBV7-9	TRBJ2-1	TRBD2	CASSRTSGLFAEQFF	TGTGCCAGCAGCAGGACTAGCGGACTCTTCGCCGAGCAGTTCTTC
.	17	TRBV21-1	TRBJ2-7	.	CASSRDRGQPPTYEQYF	TGTGCCAGTTCCCGGGACAGGGGACAGCCCCCAACCTACGAGCAGTACTTC
.	15	TRBV6-5	TRBJ1-1	.	CASSYEGRLNTEAFF	TGTGCCAGCAGTTACGAAGGACGGTTGAACACTGAAGCTTTCTTT
.	13	TRBV5-8	TRBJ1-2	TRBD1	CASSDRDREGYTF	TGTGCCAGCAGCGACCGGGACAGGGAAGGCTACACCTTC
.	14	TRBV15	TRBJ2-5	.	CATSRPTGQETQYF	TGTGCCACCAGCAGACCGACAGGTCAAGAGACCCAGTACTTC
.	13	TRBV13	TRBJ2-2	.	CASSPTNTGELFF	TGTGCCAGCAGCCCTACGAACACCGGGGAGCTGTTTTTT
.	15	TRBV18	TRBJ2-1	TRBD1	CASSLSGQGRNEQFF	TGTGCCAGCTCATTATCGGGACAGGGTAGAAATGAGCAGTTCTTC
.	14	TRBV7-9	TRBJ1-6	.	CASSFSTPASPLHF	TGTGCCAGCAGCTTTTCGACTCCAGCTTCACCCCTCCACTTT
.	13	TRBV28	TRBJ2-1	TRBD2	CASSLGGRNEQFF	TGTGCCAGCAGTTTAGGCGGGAGGAATGAGCAGTTCTTC
.	15	TRBV5-4	TRBJ2-7	TRBD1	CASSLAGTGVYEQYF	TGTGCCAGCAGCTTAGCCGGGACAGGCGTCTACGAGCAGTACTTC
.	16	TRBV6-5	TRBJ2-5	TRBD2	CASSYSWTSGTETQYF	TGTGCCAGCAGTTACTCTTGGACTAGCGGGACGGAGACCCAGTACTTC
.	17	TRBV7-9	TRBJ2-7	.	CASSLSPTGRVSYEQYF	TGTGCCAGCAGCCTAAGTCCCACTGGCCGCGTATCCTACGAGCAGTACTTC
once	16	TRBV15	TRBJ1-2	.	CATSRDIGGWTYGYTF	TGTGCCACCAGCAGAGATATCGGGGGTTGGACCTATGGCTACACCTTC
.	16	TRBV5-1	TRBJ2-3	.	CASSRGGGHLTDTQYF	TGCGCCAGCAGCAGGGGCGGCGGGCATTTGACAGATACGCAGTATTTT
.	13	TRBV5-5	TRBJ2-5	.	CASSLQGRETQYF	TGTGCCAGCAGCTTGCAGGGTAGAGAGACCCAGTACTTC
.	13	TRBV11-2	TRBJ2-7	TRBD1	CASSSGGVYEQYF	TGTGCCAGCAGCTCAGGGGGTGTCTACGAGCAGTACTTC
.	16	TRBV5-1	TRBJ2-3	TRBD2	CASSQTVAGATDTQYF	TGCGCCAGCAGCCAAACAGTAGCGGGAGCCACAGATACGCAGTATTTT
.	15	TRBV30	TRBJ2-3	TRBD2	CAWMRLAGAGDTQYF	TGTGCCTGGATGAGACTAGCGGGAGCCGGAGATACGCAGTATTTT
.	12	TRBV12-5	TRBJ2-1	.	CASGQTRTEQFF	TGTGCTAGTGGCCAAACTCGCACTGAGCAGTTCTTC
.	16	TRBV25-1	TRBJ2-2	TRBD2	CASRGNGLAGSGELFF	TGTGCCAGCAGAGGGAACGGACTAGCGGGATCCGGGGAGCTGTTTTTT
.	13	TRBV5-1	TRBJ2-7	.	CASSIGGSYEQYF	TGCGCCAGCAGCATAGGGGGGTCCTACGAGCAGTACTTC
.	15	TRBV28	TRBJ2-3	.	CASSSWGHDLDTQYF	TGTGCCAGCAGTTCTTGGGGACACGATTTGGATACGCAGTATTTT
.	16	TRBV11-3	TRBJ2-2	TRBD2	CASSATSGRITGELFF	TGTGCCAGCAGCGCAACTAGCGGGAGAATCACCGGGGAGCTGTTTTTT
.	14	TRBV19	TRBJ1-2	.	CASSIEGLSYGYTF	TGTGCCAGTAGTATAGAGGGACTGAGCTATGGCTACACCTTC
.	12	TRBV7-2	TRBJ2-1	.	CASSLSRNEQFF	TGTGCCAGCAGCTTAAGTCGGAATGAGCAGTTCTTC
few	14	TRBV7-8	TRBJ1-2	.	CASSSRGADYGYTF	TGTGCCAGCAGCTCCCGCGGGGCGGACTATGGCTACACCTTC
.	13	TRBV2	TRBJ1-6	.	CASRGRTNSPLHF	TGTGCCAGCCGGGGCAGGACTAATTCACCCCTCCACTTT
.	12	TRBV30	TRBJ2-3	.	CAWSVPSDTQYF	TGTGCCTGGAGTGTACCGTCAGATACGCAGTATTTT
.	15	TRBV11-2	TRBJ2-5	TRBD2	CASSLGAGGPETQYF	TGTGCCAGCAGCTTAGGAGCGGGAGGCCCAGAGACCCAGTACTTC
.	15	TRBV13	TRBJ1-1	.	CASSSRGGLNTEAFF	TGTGCCAGCAGCTCCCGGGGAGGGCTGAACACTGAAGCTTTCTTT
.	14	TRBV27	TRBJ2-2	TRBD1	CASSFSGGTGELFF	TGTGCCAGCAGTTTTTCAGGGGGAACCGGGGAGCTGTTTTTT